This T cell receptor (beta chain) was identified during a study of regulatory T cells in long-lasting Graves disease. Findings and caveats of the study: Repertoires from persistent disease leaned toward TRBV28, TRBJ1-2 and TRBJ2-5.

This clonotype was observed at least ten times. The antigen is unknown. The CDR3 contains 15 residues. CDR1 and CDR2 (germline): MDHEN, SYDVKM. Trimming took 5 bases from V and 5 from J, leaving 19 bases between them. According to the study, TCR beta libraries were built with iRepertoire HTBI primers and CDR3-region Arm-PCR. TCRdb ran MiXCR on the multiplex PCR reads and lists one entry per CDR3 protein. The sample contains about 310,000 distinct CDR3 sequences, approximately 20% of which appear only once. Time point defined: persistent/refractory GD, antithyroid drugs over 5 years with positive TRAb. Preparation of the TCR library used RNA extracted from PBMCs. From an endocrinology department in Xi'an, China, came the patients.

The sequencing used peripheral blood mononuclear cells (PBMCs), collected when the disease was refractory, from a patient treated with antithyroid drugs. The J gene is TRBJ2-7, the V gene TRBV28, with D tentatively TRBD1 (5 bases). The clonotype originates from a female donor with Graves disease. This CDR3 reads CASSPLGRVEDEQYF. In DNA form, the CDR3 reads TGTGCCAGCAGTCCCCTGGGCAGGGTTGAGGACGAGCAGTACTTC.